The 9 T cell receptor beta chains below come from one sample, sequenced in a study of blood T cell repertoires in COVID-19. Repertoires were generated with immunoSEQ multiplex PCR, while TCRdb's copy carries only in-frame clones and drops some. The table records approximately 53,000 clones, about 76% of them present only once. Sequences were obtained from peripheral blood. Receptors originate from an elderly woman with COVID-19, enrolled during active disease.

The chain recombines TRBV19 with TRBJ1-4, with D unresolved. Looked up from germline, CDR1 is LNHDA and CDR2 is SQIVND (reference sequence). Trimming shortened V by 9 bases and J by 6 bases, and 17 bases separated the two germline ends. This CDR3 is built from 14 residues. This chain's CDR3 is CASTPGARDEKLFF. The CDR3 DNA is TGTGCCAGCACCCCGGGAGCCCGGGATGAAAAACTGTTTTTT.

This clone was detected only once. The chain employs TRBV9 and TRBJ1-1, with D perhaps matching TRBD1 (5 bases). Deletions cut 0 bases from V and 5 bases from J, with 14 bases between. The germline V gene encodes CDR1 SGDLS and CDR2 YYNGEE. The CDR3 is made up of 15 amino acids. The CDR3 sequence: CASSVGAGQETEAFF. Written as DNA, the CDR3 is TGTGCCAGCAGCGTAGGTGCAGGGCAGGAAACTGAAGCTTTCTTT.

The CDR3 DNA is TGTGCCAGCAGCCCACTTAAAAGGGCAGGGGGCACAGATACGCAGTATTTT. This sequence encodes CASSPLKRAGGTDTQYF. The J gene is TRBJ2-3, the V gene TRBV14, with a weak D call TRBD1 (6 bases). With 4 bases removed from V and 1 base from J, the gap between germline ends came to 18 bases. The CDR3 loop spans 17 amino acids. Per the germline V gene, CDR1 is SGHDN and CDR2 is FVKESK. Filled out from reference TRBV14 and TRBJ2-3, the complete variable domain reads EAGVTQFPSHSVIEKGQTVTLRCDPISGHDNLYWYRRVMGKEIKFLLHFVKESKQDESGMPNNRFLAERTGGTYSTLKVQPAELEDSGVYFCASSPLKRAGGTDTQYFGPGTRLTVL.

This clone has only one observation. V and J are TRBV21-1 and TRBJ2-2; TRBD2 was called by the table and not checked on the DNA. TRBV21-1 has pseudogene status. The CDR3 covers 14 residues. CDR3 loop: CASSSLISAGELFF. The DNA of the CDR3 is TGTGCCAGCAGCAGCCTCATTAGCGCCGGGGAGCTGTTTTTT.

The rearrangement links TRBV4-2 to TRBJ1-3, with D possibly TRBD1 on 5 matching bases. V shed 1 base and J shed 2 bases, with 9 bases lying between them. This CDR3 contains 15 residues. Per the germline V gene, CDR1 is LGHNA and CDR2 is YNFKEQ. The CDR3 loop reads CASSQARETGNTIYF. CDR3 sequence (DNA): TGTGCCAGCAGCCAAGCCAGGGAAACTGGAAACACCATATATTTT.

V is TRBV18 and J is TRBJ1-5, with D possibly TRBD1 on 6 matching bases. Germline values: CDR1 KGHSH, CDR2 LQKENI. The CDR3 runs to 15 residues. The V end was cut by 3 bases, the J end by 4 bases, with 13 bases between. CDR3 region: CASSPSDSHNQPQHF. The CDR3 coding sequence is TGTGCCAGCTCACCCTCGGACAGCCATAATCAGCCCCAGCATTTT.

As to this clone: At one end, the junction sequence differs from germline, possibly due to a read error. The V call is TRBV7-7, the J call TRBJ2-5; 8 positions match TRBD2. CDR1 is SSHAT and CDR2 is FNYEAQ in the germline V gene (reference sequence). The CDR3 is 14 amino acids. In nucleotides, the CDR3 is TGTGCTAGCAGCCAACTAGCGGCACAAGAGACCCAGTACTTC. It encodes CASSQLAAQETQYF.

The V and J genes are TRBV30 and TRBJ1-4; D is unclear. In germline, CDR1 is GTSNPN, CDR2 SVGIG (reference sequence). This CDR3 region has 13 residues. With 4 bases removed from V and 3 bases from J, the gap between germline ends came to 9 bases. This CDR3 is CAWTTNANEKLFF. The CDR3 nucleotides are TGTGCCTGGACCACTAACGCTAATGAAAAACTGTTTTTT.

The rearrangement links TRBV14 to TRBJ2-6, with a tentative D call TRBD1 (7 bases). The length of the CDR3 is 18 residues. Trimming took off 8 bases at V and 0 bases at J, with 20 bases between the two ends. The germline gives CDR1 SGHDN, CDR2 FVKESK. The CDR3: CASRRAGGVHSGANVLTF. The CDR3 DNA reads TGTGCCAGCCGGAGGGCAGGGGGTGTTCACTCTGGGGCCAACGTCCTGACTTTC.